The 21 T cell receptor beta chains below come from one sample, sequenced in a study of blood T cell repertoires in COVID-19. Sequencing used immunoSEQ multiplex PCR; TCRdb keeps in-frame clones, though not all of them. Of approximately 55,000 clones in the sample, around 86% were seen once. The sequenced material came from peripheral blood. All receptors derive from a man aged 50-60 years with active COVID-19.

The gene calls are TRBV14 and TRBJ2-3; D might be TRBD1 (6 bases). Per germline, CDR1 SGHDN and CDR2 FVKESK. The CDR3 length is 15 residues. V lost 0 bases and J lost 4, with 11 bases in between. CDR3 in DNA: TGTGCCAGCAGCCAAGACGCAGGGGTCGCAGATACGCAGTATTTT. The encoded protein is CASSQDAGVADTQYF.

The V and J genes are TRBV19 and TRBJ2-1, with D possibly matching TRBD2 (5 bases). CDR3 size: 15 residues. V was cut by 3 bases and J by 6 bases, with 15 bases left in between. Germline loops: CDR1 LNHDA, CDR2 SQIVND (reference sequence). The CDR3 nucleotides read TGTGCCAGTAGTATGGGTTCGGCTAGCACCAATGAGCAGTTCTTC. This gives the protein CASSMGSASTNEQFF.

This chain connects TRBV12-3 or TRBV12-4 to TRBJ1-5; D ambiguous. The CDR3 loop spans 13 amino acids. Trimming cost V 6 bases and J 5 bases, with 11 bases left between them. CDR3 sequence: CASSQVTDQPQHF. CDR3 sequence (DNA): TGTGCCAGCAGCCAGGTGACCGATCAGCCCCAGCATTTT.

The chain employs TRBV20-1 and TRBJ1-1; no reliable D call. Germline CDR1 and CDR2: DFQATT and SNEGSKA (reference sequence). CDR3 size: 14 residues. V lost 3 bases, J lost 5 bases, and 16 bases lay in between. The CDR3 DNA reads as TGCAGTGCTAGTACAAGAGGAAGTGGGACTGAAGCTTTCTTT. Translating gives CSASTRGSGTEAFF.

The chain combines TRBV10-3 with TRBJ1-1; 10 nucleotides align to TRBD1. In germline, CDR1 is ENHRY, CDR2 SYGVKD. The CDR3 contains 15 residues. V lost 0 bases to trimming and J lost 6 bases; unmatched junction nucleotides: 4. CDR3 bases: TGTGCCATCAGTGAGTCGGTGGGACAGGGGCCTGAAGCTTTCTTT. Translating it yields CAISESVGQGPEAFF.

The chain couples TRBV19 to TRBJ2-4; no definite D call. The V and J ends lost 3 bases and 5 bases respectively, with 11 bases between them. Per germline, CDR1 LNHDA and CDR2 SQIVND (reference sequence). This CDR3 spans 14 amino acids. For the CDR3, the DNA is TGTGCCAGTAGTATCGCGCAGGTCGAAAACATTCAGTACTTC. It yields the protein CASSIAQVENIQYF.

This CDR3 is CASSPIGSYEQYF. The CDR3 DNA reads as TGCGCCAGCAGCCCGATCGGCTCCTACGAGCAGTACTTC. The chain combines TRBV5-1 with TRBJ2-7, with D unresolved. The CDR3 sequence is 13 residues long. Germline-derived CDR1 and CDR2 are SGHRS and YFSETQ. V shed 4 bases and J shed 0 bases, with 8 bases lying between them.

This clone was detected only once. J is TRBJ2-1 and V is TRBV19, with 8 bases fitting TRBD1. Germline V CDR1 and CDR2: LNHDA, SQIVND (reference sequence). There are 16 residues in the CDR3. J was trimmed by 7 bases and V by 5 bases; bases with no gene match: 13. CDR3 nucleotides: TGTGCCAGTAGTTTCAAACTCGAGGACAGGGTAAATGAGCAGTTCTTC. This gives the protein CASSFKLEDRVNEQFF.

This rearrangement joins TRBV9 to TRBJ2-2; a possible D gene is TRBD2 (5 bases). Germline CDR1 SGDLS, CDR2 YYNGEE. The CDR3 is made up of 16 amino acids. V was pared by 0 bases and J by 0 bases, with 9 bases between. This CDR3 is CASSVGGHTNTGELFF. CDR3 in DNA: TGTGCCAGCAGCGTAGGAGGGCATACGAACACCGGGGAGCTGTTTTTT.

For this clone: This specimen includes other DNA sequences encoding the same CDR3. As DNA, the CDR3 is TGTGCCAGTAGTCTGGGACAGGGACCTTACGAGCAGTACTTC. This codes for CASSLGQGPYEQYF. The chain is built from TRBV19 and TRBJ2-7; 9 positions match TRBD1. The CDR3 contains 14 residues. The V gene's germline CDR1 is LNHDA and CDR2 SQIVND (reference sequence). V dropped 5 bases and J dropped 4; count of bases not matched to a gene: 6.

V is TRBV2 and J is TRBJ2-1; 14 positions match TRBD2. The CDR3 is made up of 17 amino acids. Trimming cost V 7 bases and J 9 bases; bases outside gene matches: 14. In germline, CDR1 is SNHLY, CDR2 FYNNEI. CDR3 sequence reads: CASTTPGLAGVDGEQFF. In nucleotides, the CDR3 is TGTGCCAGCACTACACCGGGACTAGCGGGAGTTGATGGTGAGCAGTTCTTC.

The V gene is TRBV5-8, the J gene TRBJ2-1; the match to TRBD2 covers 12 bases. Germline CDR1 and CDR2: SGHTS and YDEGEE. The CDR3 has 15 amino acids. The V and J ends lost 4 bases and 8 bases, in that order; junction bases with no gene match: 7. CDR3 sequence (DNA): TGTGCCAGCAGCGTGAGGCTAGCGGGGGGGCATGAGCAGTTCTTC. This translates into CASSVRLAGGHEQFF. Full variable domain (missing parts from reference TRBV5-8 and TRBJ2-1): EAGVTQSPTHLIKTRGQQATLRCSPISGHTSVYWYQQALGLGLQFLLWYDEGEERNRGNFPPRFSGRQFPNYSSELNVNALELEDSALYLCASSVRLAGGHEQFFGPGTRLTVL.

The chain carries TRBV7-8 and TRBJ1-6; TRBD1 matches at 7 bases. The length of the CDR3 is 15 residues. Losses at the gene ends were 5 bases for V and 7 bases for J; bases not matched to a gene: 8. Germline V gene sequence: CDR1 SGHVS, CDR2 FQNEAQ. CDR3 coding DNA: TGTGCCAGCAGCACACCGACAGGGAGGAATTCACCCCTCCACTTT. Amino acid sequence: CASSTPTGRNSPLHF.

The V call is TRBV5-6, the J call TRBJ2-1; possible D gene TRBD1, 6 bases. V was trimmed by 2 bases and J by 8 bases, leaving 23 bases between them. Germline V lookup: CDR1 SGHDT, CDR2 YYEEEE. This CDR3 is 17 amino acids long. For the CDR3, the DNA is TGTGCCAGCAGCTTAGGGGCTTCCGGGACAATCTTAGATGAGCAGTTCTTC. Encoded protein: CASSLGASGTILDEQFF. The full variable domain, with the rest looked up from reference TRBV5-6 and TRBJ2-1, is DAGVTQSPTHLIKTRGQQVTLRCSPKSGHDTVSWYQQALGQGPQFIFQYYEEEERQRGNFPDRFSGHQFPNYSSELNVNALLLGDSALYLCASSLGASGTILDEQFFGPGTRLTVL.

This clone came up once. One end of the junction fails to match germline, which may point to a read error. This chain connects TRBV7-7 to TRBJ2-7; weak D call: TRBD1 (7 bases). The CDR3 consists of 15 residues. CDR1 SSHAT and CDR2 FNYEAQ come from the germline V gene (reference sequence). Written as DNA, the CDR3 is TGTGCTAGCAGCTTAGGGGCAGGGGGGACCTACGAGCAGTACTTC. Translating gives CASSLGAGGTYEQYF.

The chain recombines TRBV6-6 with TRBJ1-5, with D hard to call. Deletions cut 0 bases from V and 8 bases from J, with 5 bases between. This CDR3 has 12 residues. Germline values: CDR1 MNHNY, CDR2 SVGAGI (reference sequence). In DNA, the CDR3 is TGTGCCAGCAGTTACTCGAGTGAGCCCCAGCATTTT. Its protein is CASSYSSEPQHF.

The chain joins TRBV27 to TRBJ1-6; 9 bases map to TRBD1. V gave up 3 bases and J gave up 10 bases; unmatched junction bases: 10. The CDR3 is 16 amino acids. Per the germline V gene, CDR1 is MNHEY and CDR2 is SMNVEV (reference sequence). Here the CDR3 reads CASSFTGGSLGSPLHF. The DNA of the CDR3 is TGTGCCAGCAGTTTTACAGGGGGCTCGTTGGGATCACCCCTCCACTTT.

The V call is TRBV2, the J call TRBJ2-3; D is unclear. Germline CDR1 is SNHLY and CDR2 is FYNNEI. Trimming left V 0 bases short and J 4 bases short, with 5 bases between. This CDR3 contains 13 residues. Here the CDR3 reads CASSEAWPDTQYF. The CDR3 DNA sequence: TGTGCCAGCAGTGAAGCGTGGCCAGATACGCAGTATTTT.

This clone was observed a few times. This chain links TRBV11-2 with TRBJ2-1, with 8 bases aligning to TRBD1. V trimming: 1 base; J trimming: 16 bases; junction bases outside the gene matches: 6. The CDR3 length is 12 residues. Germline CDR1 is SGHAT and CDR2 is FQNNGV. The CDR3 region has the DNA TGTGCCAGCAGCTTAGTGGACAGGGACCGATTCTTC. Translated: CASSLVDRDRFF.

The gene calls are TRBV7-2 and TRBJ2-7, with TRBD2 matching 12 bases. The CDR3 runs to 15 residues. J was trimmed by 3 bases and V by 4 bases; bases with no gene match: 4. Germline CDR1 reads SGHTA; CDR2 reads FQGNSA. The CDR3 sequence is CASSSRTSGIYEQYF. In nucleotides, the CDR3 is TGTGCCAGCAGCTCCCGGACTAGCGGGATCTACGAGCAGTACTTC. Drawing the rest from reference TRBV7-2 and TRBJ2-7, the complete variable domain is GAGVSQSPSNKVTEKGKDVELRCDPISGHTALYWYRQSLGQGLEFLIYFQGNSAPDKSGLPSDRFSAERTGGSVSTLTIQRTQQEDSAVYLCASSSRTSGIYEQYFGPGTRLTVT.

This clone was detected once. The chain recombines TRBV9 with TRBJ2-7, with D possibly TRBD1 on 5 matching bases. V was shortened by 0 bases and J by 2 bases, with 9 bases between the two germline ends. The CDR3 totals 14 residues. Germline V lookup: CDR1 SGDLS, CDR2 YYNGEE. The CDR3 DNA follows: TGTGCCAGCAGCGTAGGGGGCCTTACCTACGAGCAGTACTTC. Encoded protein: CASSVGGLTYEQYF.